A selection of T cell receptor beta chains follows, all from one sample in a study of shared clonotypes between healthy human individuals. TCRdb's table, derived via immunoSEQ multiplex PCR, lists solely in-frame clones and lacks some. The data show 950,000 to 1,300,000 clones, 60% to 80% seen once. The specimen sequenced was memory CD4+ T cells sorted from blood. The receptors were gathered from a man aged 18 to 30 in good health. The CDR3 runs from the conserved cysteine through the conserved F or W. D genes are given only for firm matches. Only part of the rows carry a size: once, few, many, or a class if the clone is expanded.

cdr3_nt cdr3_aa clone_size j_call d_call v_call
TGTGCCACCGGCCCAAATTACACACCTTCACCCCTCCACTTT CATGPNYTPSPLHF NA TRBJ1-6 NA TRBV6-6
TGTGCCAGCTCCCGCGATCCCGGGACAGGGGGAATTAATGGCTACACCTTC CASSRDPGTGGINGYTF once TRBJ1-2 TRBD1 TRBV18
TGTGCCAGCAGTTTTTCATGGACTGGTAATTCACCCCTCCACTTT CASSFSWTGNSPLHF NA TRBJ1-6 NA TRBV28
TGCGCCAGCAGCTTGGGGGGTGAGGGTGCCTACGAGCAGTACTTC CASSLGGEGAYEQYF once TRBJ2-7 NA TRBV5-1
TGTGCCACCAGCAGAGGGGACAGCTACACAGATACGCAGTATTTT CATSRGDSYTDTQYF few TRBJ2-3 TRBD1 TRBV15
TGTGCCAGCAGTGAACGGGCGGGGCTTAACGGAGATACGCAGTATTTT CASSERAGLNGDTQYF NA TRBJ2-3 NA TRBV6-1
TGTGCCAGCAGCTTAGGACACAACTACGAGCAGTACTTC CASSLGHNYEQYF NA TRBJ2-7 NA TRBV5-4
TGCGCCAGCGGGAGGGGGCGGGTCGACAATGAGCAGTTCTTC CASGRGRVDNEQFF once TRBJ2-1 NA TRBV5-1
TGTGCCAGCAGGAAGCCTGATTGGGAGGTCGACGAGCAGTACTTC CASRKPDWEVDEQYF NA TRBJ2-7 NA TRBV6-9
TGTGCCAGTAGGGACAGCTATACCTACGAGCAGTACTTC CASRDSYTYEQYF few TRBJ2-7 TRBD1 TRBV28
TGCGCCAGCAGCCAGGGACCACAAAGCTCCTACAATGAGCAGTTCTTC CASSQGPQSSYNEQFF NA TRBJ2-1 NA TRBV4-1
TGTGCCAGCAGTAACGAGGGTTTCGGCTACACCTTC CASSNEGFGYTF once TRBJ1-2 NA TRBV28
TGTGCCATCAGTGAGGGGGCAGGGCTGACAGATACGCAGTATTTT CAISEGAGLTDTQYF NA TRBJ2-3 NA TRBV10-3
TGTGCCAGCAGAGCGTCGGGACCCAATGAGCAGTTCTTC CASRASGPNEQFF few TRBJ2-1 NA TRBV11-2
TGTGCCAGCAGCTTAGGGCCTGGCCGATCCTACAATGAGCAGTTCTTC CASSLGPGRSYNEQFF NA TRBJ2-1 NA TRBV7-2
TGTGCCAGCAGCTTGGATCAGGGTGGATCCACTAATGAAAAACTGTTTTTT CASSLDQGGSTNEKLFF NA TRBJ1-4 NA TRBV5-8
TGTGCCACACTCCGGGTTTCCACCTACGAGCAGTACTTC CATLRVSTYEQYF NA TRBJ2-7 NA TRBV10-3
TGTGCCAGCAATACAGGGGGCGGCGAAAAACTGTTTTTT CASNTGGGEKLFF once TRBJ1-4 TRBD1 TRBV6-1
TGCGCCAGCAGCTTTGAGGACCCCAGGACAGATACGCAGTATTTT CASSFEDPRTDTQYF NA TRBJ2-3 NA TRBV5-1
TGTGCCTCCTCAAGGCCGGGAGTGAGCGCCTACGAGCAGTACTTC CASSRPGVSAYEQYF NA TRBJ2-7 NA TRBV30
TGTGCCAGCAGTTTCGAAAGGGGAGAGACCCAGTACTTC CASSFERGETQYF NA TRBJ2-5 NA TRBV27
TGTGCCAGCAGCTCGTACAATAATCAGCCCCAGCATTTT CASSSYNNQPQHF NA TRBJ1-5 NA TRBV7-2
TGTGCCAGCAGCTTAGGGACAGGGGATGGCTACACCTTC CASSLGTGDGYTF NA TRBJ1-2 TRBD1 TRBV7-2